The next 12 T cell receptor beta chains were all read from a single sample in a study of T cells after yellow fever vaccination. From the 5' RACE reads, TCRdb called clonotypes with MiXCR, one entry per CDR3 protein. The sample carries some 390,000 distinct CDR3 sequences, around a sixth recorded once. This specimen was PBMCs, taken before the yellow fever booster vaccination. The receptors come from a young man who received the YFV17D yellow fever vaccine.

The V gene is TRBV18, the J gene TRBJ1-3; D not resolved. The CDR3 is 15 residues long. Germline CDR1 and CDR2: KGHSH and LQKENI. Trimming removed 2 bases at V and 0 bases at J, with 8 bases between. CDR3: CASSPSGDSGNTIYF. DNA for the CDR3: TGTGCCAGCTCACCATCGGGCGACTCTGGAAACACCATATATTTT. Supplemented by reference TRBV18 and TRBJ1-3, the full variable domain reads NAGVMQNPRHLVRRRGQEARLRCSPMKGHSHVYWYRQLPEEGLKFMVYLQKENIIDESGMPKERFSAEFPKEGPSILRIQQVVRGDSAAYFCASSPSGDSGNTIYFGEGSWLTVV.

This chain joins TRBV4-3 and TRBJ2-6; no clear D. This CDR3 region has 15 residues. Germline V gene lookup returns CDR1 LGHNA and CDR2 YSLEER. Trimming left V 4 bases short and J 0 bases short, with 7 bases between. CDR3 DNA: TGCGCCAGCAGCCGAAAAAGCTCTGGGGCCAACGTCCTGACTTTC. Translation: CASSRKSSGANVLTF.

There are a few counts of this clonotype. This chain uses TRBV20-1 with TRBJ2-7, with D hard to call. This CDR3 is built from 11 residues. Per the germline V gene, CDR1 is DFQATT and CDR2 is SNEGSKA (reference sequence). Deletions cut 3 bases from V and 3 bases from J, with 6 bases between. Here the CDR3 DNA reads TGCAGTGCTAGGTCCTACTACGAGCAGTACTTC. Its protein product is CSARSYYEQYF.

The J gene is TRBJ1-2, the V gene TRBV20-1; tentative D call: TRBD1 (5 bases). The length of the CDR3 is 17 residues. Germline values: CDR1 DFQATT, CDR2 SNEGSKA (reference sequence). V was clipped by 0 bases and J by 4 bases, with 21 bases between them. The CDR3 loop is CSARDRGGGASLYGYTF. In DNA form, the CDR3 reads TGCAGTGCTAGAGATCGGGGTGGAGGGGCGTCTCTCTATGGCTACACCTTC.

This chain connects TRBV7-9 to TRBJ1-4; 9 bases are shared with TRBD1. J was trimmed by 8 bases and V by 5 bases; bases with no gene match: 12. Germline-derived CDR1 and CDR2 are SEHNR and FQNEAQ (reference sequence). The CDR3 consists of 16 residues. Here the CDR3 DNA reads TGTGCCAGCAGCCTCTGGATGGGACAGGGTTTGGAAAAACTGTTTTTT. Translating gives CASSLWMGQGLEKLFF.

This clonotype was detected only a few times. The rearrangement links TRBV6-5 to TRBJ2-7; no firm D call. The germline V gene has CDR1 MNHEY and CDR2 SVGAGI. CDR3 length: 13 residues. Trimming removed 8 bases from V and 1 base from J, with 12 bases in between. In nucleotides, the CDR3 is TGTGCCAGCTCGGGCGCGACGTCCTACGAGCAGTACTTC. It codes for CASSGATSYEQYF.

This clonotype was detected a few times. V usage is TRBV24-1 and J usage is TRBJ2-1; 7 bases map to TRBD2. The CDR3 is 16 residues long. Per germline, CDR1 KGHDR and CDR2 SFDVKD. The J segment lost 0 bases and the V segment lost 1 base, leaving 2 bases of the junction unmatched. The CDR3: CATSDLAGNSYNEQFF. The CDR3 bases are TGTGCCACCAGTGATTTAGCGGGGAACTCCTACAATGAGCAGTTCTTC.

V and J are TRBV24-1 and TRBJ2-1; 7 bases map to TRBD1. Germline-derived CDR1 and CDR2 are KGHDR and SFDVKD. Trimming cost V 1 base and J 7 bases; bases outside gene matches: 3. This CDR3 has 14 amino acids. The CDR3 DNA sequence: TGTGCCACCAGTGATTTTCGGACAGGAAATGAGCAGTTCTTC. It codes for CATSDFRTGNEQFF.

For the CDR3, the DNA is TGTGCCACCAGCAGTAGGCGCGGGGGAGCCTACGAGCAGTACTTC. Amino acid sequence: CATSSRRGGAYEQYF. The chain is built from TRBV15 and TRBJ2-7; 7 positions agree with TRBD2. V shed 3 bases and J 2 bases; nucleotides not matched to a gene: 7. This CDR3 has 15 amino acids. Per the germline V gene, CDR1 is LNHNV and CDR2 is YYDKDF (reference sequence).

This rearrangement joins TRBV5-5 to TRBJ2-7; D remains unclear. This CDR3 comprises 14 residues. Germline V gene sequence: CDR1 SGHKS, CDR2 YYEKEE (reference sequence). Deletions cut 1 base from V and 3 bases from J, with 11 bases between. The CDR3 is CASSLPVAGYEQYF. CDR3 nucleotide sequence: TGTGCCAGCAGCTTGCCCGTTGCTGGCTACGAGCAGTACTTC.

The sample holds many counts of this clonotype. The chain links TRBV7-9 to TRBJ2-1, with D possibly called TRBD1 or TRBD2 (6 bases each). Trimming stripped 5 bases from V and 13 bases from J, with 12 bases between. The V gene's germline CDR1 is SEHNR and CDR2 FQNEAQ (reference sequence). The CDR3 totals 11 residues. The DNA of the CDR3 is TGTGCCAGCAGCCCCGGAGGGGGACAGTTCTTC. Protein sequence: CASSPGGGQFF.

The V and J genes are TRBV11-2 and TRBJ2-2; 9 positions agree with TRBD1. V trimming: 1 base; J trimming: 5 bases; junction bases outside the gene matches: 8. This CDR3 region has 17 residues. Germline loops: CDR1 SGHAT, CDR2 FQNNGV. CDR3 nucleotides: TGTGCCAGCAGCTTAGGGGGGACAGGGCTAAAGACCGGGGAGCTGTTTTTT. Translation gives CASSLGGTGLKTGELFF.